This TCR beta chain is drawn from a study of T cell responses to AZD1222 COVID-19 vaccine. Concerning this clone itself: Its antigen is not identified.

Assay used: immunoSEQ multiplex PCR; TCRdb lists only in-frame clones, some missing. The sample has approximately 100,000 clones; around 94% are singletons. The CDR3 consists of 13 residues. The V end lost 2 bases, the J end lost 6 bases, and 9 bases lay between the germline ends. Germline CDR1 and CDR2: MNHEY and SVGEGT. Study-wide results and limits: Recipients of AZD1222 seropositive at baseline numbered only 5 or 6. Two AZD1222 administrations were followed by greater Spike-specific TCR breadth and depth.

This clonotype originated in an adult in good health. The chain is built from TRBV6-2 or TRBV6-3 and TRBJ2-3; D is possibly TRBD2 (5 bases). Specimen: peripheral blood, collected on day 0 of AZD1222 vaccination. Here the CDR3 DNA reads TGTGCCAGCAGTTACGTAGAGCGGGATACGCAGTATTTT. Protein: CASSYVERDTQYF.